What follows is one T cell receptor beta chain and its context. Antigen unknown. This specimen belongs to a study of T cells in localized non-small cell lung cancer. Notes on the study in general: With higher T cell density in blood came longer overall survival. The greatest T cell clonality was found in uninvolved adjacent lung (higher than in tumor). Among the top 100 tumor clones, a median around 57 appeared in adjacent lung. Sequencing, confined to only one tumor region, leaves heterogeneity possible.

This CDR3 is 14 amino acids long. Germline V CDR1 and CDR2: MNHNS, SASEGT. V dropped 5 bases and J dropped 0; count of bases not matched to a gene: 3. The table came from immunoSEQ multiplex PCR; TCRdb's copy has only in-frame clones and leaves some out. There are approximately 83,000 clones in the sample; 88% occur only once, and roughly 19% lies in the top ten. The chain couples TRBV6-1 to TRBJ2-7; 8 nucleotides align to TRBD2. The clonotype comes from a woman aged 40-69 years with stage I squamous cell lung carcinoma. Source: peripheral blood, taken before any cancer treatment. CDR3 sequence: CASSRGGRSYEQYF. Here the CDR3 DNA reads TGTGCCAGCAGTCGCGGGGGGCGCTCCTACGAGCAGTACTTC.